Listed below are T cell receptor beta chains from one sample, sequenced in a study of cytomegalovirus exposure and HLA in healthy donors. Only in-frame clones appear in the TCRdb table, and some are missing; sequencing was by immunoSEQ multiplex PCR. The sample records roughly 150,000 clones, approximately 88% being singletons. The sequencing input was PBMCs. The receptors stem from a boy under 10 years old in good health and CMV-seronegative. Each CDR3 is given with its conserved first and last residue.

V gene: TRBV2
CDR3 protein: CASSATSGYSYNEQFF

V gene: TRBV5-1
CDR3 protein: CASSPRQTPGTGELFF

V gene: TRBV7-9
CDR3 protein: CSSSSPSGTVSYEQYF

V gene: TRBV9
CDR3 protein: CASSPRVGNTEAFF

V gene: TRBV7-9
CDR3 protein: CASSFAGTSPYNEQFF

V gene: TRBV14
CDR3 protein: CASSPSYGGGRGTEAFF

V gene: TRBV6-5
CDR3 protein: CASSYRAGTQEGELFF

V gene: TRBV19
CDR3 protein: CASSTPGLAGGETQYF

V gene: TRBV5-6
CDR3 protein: CASSSPGTSGAYEQYF

V gene: TRBV30
CDR3 protein: CAWSVGTGYQPQHF

V gene: TRBV7-2
CDR3 protein: CASSLASLAALETQYF

V gene: TRBV30
CDR3 protein: CAWSVRRGETQYF

V gene: TRBV6-6
CDR3 protein: CASSYSSRNTEAFF

V gene: TRBV19
CDR3 protein: CASSIGREGNQPQHF

V gene: TRBV27
CDR3 protein: CASSSDRGQYNEQFF

V gene: TRBV12-5
CDR3 protein: CASGLGTSGGPETQYF

V gene: TRBV2
CDR3 protein: CASSVELGRPQHF

V gene: TRBV7-8
CDR3 protein: CASSLVGRSDYSNQPQHF

V gene: TRBV9
CDR3 protein: CASTRLAGGYNEQFF

V gene: TRBV19
CDR3 protein: CASSIEGISGGYNEQFF

V gene: TRBV4-1
CDR3 protein: CASSPRLEDEQFF

V gene: TRBV11-2
CDR3 protein: CASSLGLAGPGETQYF

V gene: TRBV9
CDR3 protein: CASSVGDSPTQPQHF

V gene: TRBV5-4
CDR3 protein: CASSSQAQYGYTF

V gene: TRBV6-6
CDR3 protein: CASSLDRTNNEQFF

V gene: TRBV4-3
CDR3 protein: CASSQDLPIAGGPIEQYF

V gene: TRBV4-3
CDR3 protein: CASSQVLGGETQYF

V gene: TRBV21-1
CDR3 protein: CASSTRRDQNSPLHF

V gene: TRBV30
CDR3 protein: CAWRGVDEQFF

V gene: TRBV10-3
CDR3 protein: CAISEAGRTDTQYF

V gene: TRBV9
CDR3 protein: CASSGGIGGGPNEQFF